This T cell receptor (beta chain) was profiled in a study of T cell repertoires in cytomegalovirus infection. Study background: In public TCR beta signatures, there were indications of both CMV infection and matching HLA type. Study observations and caveats: Cumulative public TCR beta family frequency identified CMV carriers with the relevant HLA. There were HLA-C-restricted CMV-specific TCR beta clonotypes dominating the ex vivo response.

Looked up from germline, CDR1 is SGHDT and CDR2 is YYEEEE. This CDR3 spans 14 amino acids. V lost 1 base and J 6 bases, leaving 13 bases between the germline ends. This clonotype was recorded only once. The antigen is undetermined. TCRdb independently ran MiXCR on the reads; one entry per CDR3 protein. The data contain around 740,000 distinct CDR3 sequences, about 40% of them singletons. This TCR came from a human donor in good health (CMV status not recorded). Some clones in this sample may be carry-over from other donors' samples. Material: PBMCs. The gene calls are TRBV5-6 and TRBJ1-2; D not certain. The CDR3 sequence: CASSLLRWEDGYTF. The CDR3 region has the DNA TGTGCCAGCAGCTTGCTACGGTGGGAAGATGGCTACACCTTC.